This T cell receptor (beta chain) stems from a study of blood T cell repertoires in COVID-19. Measured with immunoSEQ multiplex PCR; TCRdb has only the in-frame clones, and not every one. Here the sample spans about 400,000 clones, roughly 87% being singletons. Germline V gene lookup returns CDR1 LGHDT and CDR2 YNNKEL (reference sequence). After removal of 4 bases from V and 3 bases from J, the junction contained 7 bases not matched to a gene. The CDR3 is made up of 17 amino acids. This clone was found once. Sequencing was done on a sample of PBMCs or T cells enriched from blood (not recorded which). The sequence came from a woman aged 40 to 50 with acute COVID-19. The V and J genes are TRBV3-1 (or the pseudogene TRBV3-2) and TRBJ2-1; 12 nucleotides line up with TRBD2. This CDR3 is CASSRRLAGAFYNEQFF. For the CDR3, the DNA is TGTGCCAGCAGCCGTCGACTAGCGGGGGCGTTCTACAATGAGCAGTTCTTC.